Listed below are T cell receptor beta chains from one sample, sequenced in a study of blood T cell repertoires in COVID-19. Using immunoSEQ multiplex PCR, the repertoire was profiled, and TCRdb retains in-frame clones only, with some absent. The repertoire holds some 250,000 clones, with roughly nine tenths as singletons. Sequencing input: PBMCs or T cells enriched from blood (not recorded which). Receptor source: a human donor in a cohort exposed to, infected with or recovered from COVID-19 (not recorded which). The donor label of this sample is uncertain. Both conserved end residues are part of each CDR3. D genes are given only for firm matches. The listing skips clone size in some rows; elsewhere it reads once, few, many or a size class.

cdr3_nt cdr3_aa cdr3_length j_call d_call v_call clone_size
TGTGCCTGGAGGGGCGGCGGGAATTCACCCCTCCACTTT CAWRGGGNSPLHF 13 TRBJ1-6 . TRBV30 .
TGTGCCACCAGTACAGGATCGAACACTGAAGCTTTCTTT CATSTGSNTEAFF 13 TRBJ1-1 . TRBV24-1 .
TGTGCCAGCAGTTTCGAGATAGCGGGCACCGGGGAGCTGTTTTTT CASSFEIAGTGELFF 15 TRBJ2-2 TRBD2 TRBV7-9 .
TGTGCTAGTGGTTTCCTTGGAGGGTACGAGCAGTACTTC CASGFLGGYEQYF 13 TRBJ2-7 . TRBV12-5 .
TGTGCCAGCAGCGTAACCGGGGGGTTTGAGACCCAGTACTTC CASSVTGGFETQYF 14 TRBJ2-5 TRBD2 TRBV9 .
TGTGCCTGGAACACGGGACATAGTTTTCAGCCCCAGCATTTT CAWNTGHSFQPQHF 14 TRBJ1-5 . TRBV30 .
TGTGCCAGCAGCTTAGCCCGACTAGAAGAGACCCAGTACTTC CASSLARLEETQYF 14 TRBJ2-5 . TRBV7-2 once
TGTGCCAGCAGCTTACAGCCAGGACTAGCGGGGTTAAATGAGCAGTTCTTC CASSLQPGLAGLNEQFF 17 TRBJ2-1 TRBD2 TRBV7-3 .
TGTGCCAGCACCCCCCTGGGGGGGGCCAATTGGAATGAGCAGTTCTTC CASTPLGGANWNEQFF 16 TRBJ2-1 . TRBV3-1/TRBV3-2 .
TGTGCCAGCAGTGACCAGGGGTCCTATAATTCACCCCTCCACTTT CASSDQGSYNSPLHF 15 TRBJ1-6 . TRBV2 .